The present TCR beta chain was sequenced within a study of blood T cell repertoires in COVID-19. The CDR3 contains 13 residues. The V and J ends lost 4 bases and 13 bases, in that order; junction bases with no gene match: 6. CDR1 is SGHRS and CDR2 is YFSETQ in the germline V gene. This table comes from immunoSEQ multiplex PCR, and its TCRdb copy is limited to in-frame clones, with some not included. The sample includes about 170,000 clones, roughly 90% of them seen just once. Sequenced material: peripheral blood. The rearrangement joins TRBV5-1 to TRBJ2-1; 12 nucleotides match TRBD2. The receptor was derived from a man aged 50-60 years with acute or convalescent COVID-19. The CDR3 sequence is CASSPGLAGRQFF. The CDR3 nucleotides are TGCGCCAGCAGCCCCGGACTAGCGGGACGCCAGTTCTTC.